A single sample gave rise to the 30 T cell receptor beta chains below, sequenced in a study of T cell changes during pregnancy in multiple sclerosis. Data came from immunoSEQ multiplex PCR; TCRdb stores just in-frame clones and leaves some out. The sample lists 35,000 to 50,000 clones; around 90% were seen once. Source material: PBMCs (not recorded whether the cells were cultured). The receptors shown here come from a female donor with multiple sclerosis, enrolled in a pregnancy study.

The rearrangement links TRBV2 to TRBJ2-3; TRBD1 matches 11 bases. Germline loops: CDR1 SNHLY, CDR2 FYNNEI. Germline trimming cut 6 bases from V and 5 bases from J; bases unmatched to any gene: 4. There are 14 residues in the CDR3. This CDR3 reads CASRGTGGEDTQYF. The CDR3 nucleotides read TGTGCCAGCAGGGGGACAGGGGGAGAAGATACGCAGTATTTT.

CDR3 nucleotides: TGTGCCAGCGGACGAGAGCACCAAGAGACCCAGTACTTC. Protein sequence: CASGREHQETQYF. J is TRBJ2-5 and V is TRBV10-3; D is ambiguous. V gave up 10 bases and J gave up 0 bases, with 12 bases separating them. Germline CDR1 reads ENHRY; CDR2 reads SYGVKD. The length of the CDR3 is 13 residues.

V and J are TRBV4-1 and TRBJ1-2; 7 bases are a match to TRBD1. CDR3 length: 18 amino acids. Germline V gives CDR1 MGHRA, CDR2 YSYEKL. Germline trimming cut 0 bases from V and 8 bases from J; bases unmatched to any gene: 18. Here the CDR3 reads CASSQDLSVAGGTQGYTF. The CDR3 nucleotides read TGCGCCAGCAGCCAAGATCTCTCGGTGGCAGGGGGGACCCAGGGCTACACCTTC.

This clone has just one count. The chain couples TRBV19 to TRBJ1-5, with D maybe TRBD1 (5 bases). V was cut by 3 bases and J by 5 bases, with 11 bases left in between. The CDR3 sequence is 14 residues long. Germline V gene sequence: CDR1 LNHDA, CDR2 SQIVND (reference sequence). This CDR3 reads CASSMGGDYQPQHF. The CDR3 nucleotides are TGTGCCAGTAGTATGGGGGGGGACTATCAGCCCCAGCATTTT. Based on the CDR3 plus reference TRBV19 and TRBJ1-5, the full variable domain is DGGITQSPKYLFRKEGQNVTLSCEQNLNHDAMYWYRQDPGQGLRLIYYSQIVNDFQKGDIAEGYSVSREKKESFPLTVTSAQKNPTAFYLCASSMGGDYQPQHFGDGTRLSIL.

This rearrangement joins TRBV11-1 to TRBJ2-1; the D gene is possibly TRBD1 (5 bases). CDR3 size: 15 residues. Germline V gene data show CDR1 as SGHAT and CDR2 as FQDESV (reference sequence). Trimming cost V 1 base and J 3 bases, with 10 bases left between them. This chain's CDR3 is CASSLGGALYNEQFF. Written as DNA, the CDR3 is TGTGCCAGCAGCTTAGGTGGGGCCCTCTACAATGAGCAGTTCTTC.

The chain combines TRBV9 with TRBJ2-1, with TRBD2 identical over 7 bases. J gave up 8 bases and V 1 base, and 3 bases lay outside the gene matches. The CDR3 is 13 amino acids. The germline gives CDR1 SGDLS, CDR2 YYNGEE. This CDR3 is CASSVSSGHEQFF. CDR3 nucleotide sequence: TGTGCCAGCAGCGTAAGTAGCGGGCATGAGCAGTTCTTC.

The chain recombines TRBV5-4 with TRBJ2-1, with TRBD1 matching 8 bases. The CDR3 is 15 amino acids. V shed 0 bases, J shed 6 bases, and the junction held 5 bases outside the gene matches. In germline, CDR1 is SGHNT, CDR2 YYREEE (reference sequence). The CDR3 loop is CASSLARTGSNEQFF. In nucleotides, the CDR3 is TGTGCCAGCAGCTTGGCCCGGACAGGGTCCAATGAGCAGTTCTTC.

The V and J genes are TRBV5-4 and TRBJ1-3; TRBD1 matches at 9 bases. After removal of 4 bases from V and 0 bases from J, the junction contained 5 bases not matched to a gene. The germline V gene has CDR1 SGHNT and CDR2 YYREEE (reference sequence). This CDR3 is 16 amino acids long. In nucleotides, the CDR3 is TGTGCCAGCAGCACCCGGGACAGGGACTCTGGAAACACCATATATTTT. Its protein product is CASSTRDRDSGNTIYF.

A single count supports this clone. J is TRBJ2-2 and V is TRBV7-3; D not resolved. V was shortened by 5 bases and J by 5 bases, with 9 bases between the two germline ends. Germline CDR1 and CDR2: SGHTA and FQGTGA. The CDR3 is made up of 13 amino acids. The CDR3 region is CASSRDRTGELFF. In DNA form, the CDR3 reads TGTGCCAGCAGCCGAGATAGGACCGGGGAGCTGTTTTTT. Combining the CDR3 with reference TRBV7-3 and TRBJ2-2 gives the whole variable domain GAGVSQTPSNKVTEKGKYVELRCDPISGHTALYWYRQSLGQGPEFLIYFQGTGAADDSGLPNDRFFAVRPEGSVSTLKIQRTERGDSAVYLCASSRDRTGELFFGEGSRLTVL.

The genes are TRBV5-1 and TRBJ2-5; 8 bases agree with TRBD2. The end of the DNA fits TRBJ2-7 better, so the J call may be wrong. The CDR3 covers 14 residues. CDR1 is SGHRS, CDR2 YFSETQ, per germline. The chain's CDR3 is CASRIELAVYEQYF. CDR3 nucleotides: TGCGCCAGCAGGATAGAACTAGCGGTATACGAGCAGTACTTC.

This chain connects TRBV7-9 to TRBJ2-4, with D possibly TRBD1 on 5 matching bases. The CDR3 consists of 15 residues. Germline values: CDR1 SEHNR, CDR2 FQNEAQ (reference sequence). Deletions cut 1 base from V and 7 bases from J, with 14 bases between. CDR3 sequence: CASSLDTRALNIQYF. The CDR3 nucleotides are TGTGCCAGCAGCTTAGACACCAGGGCTCTGAACATTCAGTACTTC.

This clone was counted a single time. Here the CDR3 reads CASRGGPYEQYF. The CDR3 DNA reads as TGTGCCAGCCGGGGGGGCCCCTACGAGCAGTACTTC. The rearrangement links TRBV2 to TRBJ2-7, with TRBD2 identical over 8 bases. The junction had 2 bases not matched to a gene; V was cut back by 8 bases and J by 2 bases. The CDR3 consists of 12 residues. The V gene's germline CDR1 is SNHLY and CDR2 FYNNEI.

The chain has TRBV6-5 and TRBJ1-1; 7 nucleotides agree with TRBD1. V was clipped by 6 bases and J by 4 bases; unmatched bases: 8. CDR1 and CDR2 (germline): MNHEY, SVGAGI. The CDR3 sequence is 14 residues long. Here the CDR3 DNA reads TGTGCCAGCAGCGCCATTGACAGGGCCACTGAAGCTTTCTTT. Translating it yields CASSAIDRATEAFF.

The chain employs TRBV9 and TRBJ2-1, with D perhaps being TRBD1 or TRBD2 (5 bases each). Germline V gives CDR1 SGDLS, CDR2 YYNGEE. V lost 3 bases and J lost 8, with 15 bases in between. The CDR3 covers 14 residues. CDR3 sequence reads: CASSGLAVGDEQFF. The CDR3 bases are TGTGCCAGCAGCGGACTGGCGGTGGGGGATGAGCAGTTCTTC.

With respect to this clone: Germline and junction disagree at one end, which may indicate a read error. This same CDR3 is encoded by further DNA sequences in the sample. The J gene is TRBJ2-7, the V gene TRBV30; D is possibly TRBD2 (7 bases). CDR1 GTSNPN and CDR2 SVGIG come from the germline V gene (reference sequence). The CDR3 length is 12 residues. The CDR3 is CAWTSGGPEQYF. The CDR3 nucleotides are TGTGCCTGGACCTCGGGGGGCCCCGAGCAGTACTTT.

The chain joins TRBV5-1 to TRBJ1-2, with 7 bases that match TRBD1. CDR1 SGHRS and CDR2 YFSETQ come from the germline V gene. This CDR3 region has 17 residues. Losses at the gene ends were 4 bases for V and 4 bases for J; bases not matched to a gene: 16. The CDR3 region is CASSNRDSGASGYGYTF. DNA for the CDR3: TGCGCCAGCAGCAACCGGGACAGCGGCGCTTCTGGCTATGGCTACACCTTC.

The CDR3 DNA reads TGTGCCATCACTAGCGACACCTCCTACGAGCAGTACTTC. It specifies CAITSDTSYEQYF. This sequence joins TRBV10-3 and TRBJ2-7; possible D gene TRBD2, 6 bases. This CDR3 contains 13 residues. The germline V gene has CDR1 ENHRY and CDR2 SYGVKD. The V and J ends lost 7 bases and 0 bases respectively, with 10 bases between them.

This clone was seen a single time. This chain's CDR3 is CASSMGGSTF. The CDR3 region has the DNA TGTGCCAGCAGCATGGGAGGTAGCACCTTC. The V call is TRBV11-2, the J call TRBJ1-2; no firm D call. Germline CDR1 and CDR2: SGHAT and FQNNGV. Between the trimmed V and J ends, which lost 5 bases and 13 bases, there was a span of 11 bases. The CDR3 runs 10 residues.

The chain joins TRBV6-5 to TRBJ1-2; TRBD1 might be the D (6 bases). The V end was cut by 6 bases, the J end by 8 bases, with 19 bases between. This CDR3 is 14 amino acids long. Germline V gene sequence: CDR1 MNHEY, CDR2 SVGAGI. CDR3 residues: CASRYDTGSQGYTF. CDR3 DNA sequence: TGTGCCAGCAGATACGATACAGGGTCTCAGGGCTACACCTTC.

V usage is TRBV5-1 and J usage is TRBJ1-6, with D possibly being TRBD1 (6 bases). The germline V gene encodes CDR1 SGHRS and CDR2 YFSETQ. There are 15 residues in the CDR3. Trimming stripped 2 bases from V and 7 bases from J, with 13 bases between. CDR3 coding DNA: TGCGCCAGCAGCTTAGTGCCGGGACAAAATTCACCCCTCCACTTT. This encodes CASSLVPGQNSPLHF.

This chain uses TRBV2 with TRBJ2-3; no firm D call. Per germline, CDR1 SNHLY and CDR2 FYNNEI. V dropped 8 bases and J dropped 1 base, with 13 bases sitting between them. This CDR3 spans 14 amino acids. In nucleotides, the CDR3 is TGTGCCAGCCGATCTAGTTGGGGCACAGATACGCAGTATTTT. It yields the protein CASRSSWGTDTQYF.

The chain has TRBV5-1 and TRBJ2-5; D remains unclear. The CDR3 covers 14 residues. With 0 bases removed from V and 5 bases from J, the gap between germline ends came to 11 bases. The germline CDR1 and CDR2 sequences are SGHRS and YFSETQ. CDR3 nucleotide sequence: TGCGCCAGCAGCTTGGTGATCCGTGGGGAGACCCAGTACTTC. It specifies CASSLVIRGETQYF.

The V call is TRBV6-5, the J call TRBJ2-7, with D hard to call. Germline V gene data show CDR1 as MNHEY and CDR2 as SVGAGI. The CDR3 is 11 residues long. V dropped 8 bases and J dropped 3 bases, with 8 bases sitting between them. The CDR3 sequence is CASGRSYEQYF. DNA of the CDR3: TGTGCCAGCGGAAGGAGCTACGAGCAGTACTTC.

The V gene is TRBV9, the J gene TRBJ2-4; D is unclear. The CDR3 covers 19 residues. Germline values: CDR1 SGDLS, CDR2 YYNGEE. V lost 4 bases to trimming and J lost 0 bases, with 23 bases between them. The DNA of the CDR3 is TGTGCCAGCAGCCCATTTTATAATAGAGAATTTCTAGCCAAAAACATTCAGTACTTC. Translating gives CASSPFYNREFLAKNIQYF.

The rearrangement uses TRBV30 and TRBJ2-7; D perhaps matches TRBD1 (5 bases). Germline assignment: CDR1 GTSNPN and CDR2 SVGIG (reference sequence). Between the trimmed V and J ends, which lost 0 bases and 2 bases, there was a span of 14 bases. The CDR3 totals 15 residues. This CDR3 reads CAWSVRWTTTYEQYF. CDR3 DNA: TGTGCCTGGAGTGTACGATGGACAACTACCTACGAGCAGTACTTC.

This clone occurred once. V and J are TRBV28 and TRBJ2-1, with TRBD2 as a possible D gene (5 bases). CDR1 is MDHEN, CDR2 SYDVKM, per germline. V was cut by 3 bases and J by 7 bases, with 16 bases left in between. There are 15 residues in the CDR3. CDR3: CASSFGREGWNEQFF. DNA for the CDR3: TGTGCCAGCAGTTTTGGGCGCGAGGGTTGGAATGAGCAGTTCTTC.

This clone occurred once. The chain recombines TRBV5-1 with TRBJ1-1; D possibly corresponds to TRBD1 (6 bases). The V end was cut by 1 base, the J end by 2 bases, with 18 bases between. Germline CDR1 is SGHRS and CDR2 is YFSETQ. This CDR3 is 17 amino acids long. This chain's CDR3 is CASSLKQGGGLNTEAFF. The CDR3 region has the DNA TGCGCCAGCAGCTTGAAACAGGGAGGAGGGTTAAACACTGAAGCTTTCTTT.

V usage is TRBV28 and J usage is TRBJ2-7, with a possible D match to TRBD1 (5 bases). The CDR3 consists of 14 residues. The V gene's germline CDR1 is MDHEN and CDR2 SYDVKM. V shed 8 bases and J shed 6 bases, with 20 bases lying between them. CDR3 sequence (DNA): TGTGCCAGCTCCAGACAGCTGTACGGTCCCGAGCAGTACTTC. Translating it yields CASSRQLYGPEQYF.

The CDR3: CASSFRGSSYNEQFF. The CDR3, as DNA: TGTGCCAGCAGCTTCCGGGGGAGCTCCTACAATGAGCAGTTCTTC. The chain joins TRBV11-1 to TRBJ2-1; D is perhaps TRBD2 (6 bases). The CDR3 is 15 residues long. Germline CDR1 is SGHAT and CDR2 is FQDESV (reference sequence). V lost 3 bases, J lost 0 bases, and 9 bases lay in between. Complete variable domain (other parts from reference TRBV11-1 and TRBJ2-1): EAEVAQSPRYKITEKSQAVAFWCDPISGHATLYWYRQILGQGPELLVQFQDESVVDDSQLPKDRFSAERLKGVDSTLKIQPAELGDSAMYLCASSFRGSSYNEQFFGPGTRLTVL.

This chain links TRBV4-3 with TRBJ2-3, with D possibly matching TRBD2 (6 bases). The CDR3 length is 18 residues. V gave up 0 bases and J gave up 0 bases, with 16 bases separating them. Germline CDR1 is LGHNA and CDR2 is YSLEER. The CDR3 loop is CASSQEVGSGDSTDTQYF. The CDR3 DNA sequence: TGCGCCAGCAGCCAAGAAGTGGGGTCGGGGGATAGCACAGATACGCAGTATTTT.